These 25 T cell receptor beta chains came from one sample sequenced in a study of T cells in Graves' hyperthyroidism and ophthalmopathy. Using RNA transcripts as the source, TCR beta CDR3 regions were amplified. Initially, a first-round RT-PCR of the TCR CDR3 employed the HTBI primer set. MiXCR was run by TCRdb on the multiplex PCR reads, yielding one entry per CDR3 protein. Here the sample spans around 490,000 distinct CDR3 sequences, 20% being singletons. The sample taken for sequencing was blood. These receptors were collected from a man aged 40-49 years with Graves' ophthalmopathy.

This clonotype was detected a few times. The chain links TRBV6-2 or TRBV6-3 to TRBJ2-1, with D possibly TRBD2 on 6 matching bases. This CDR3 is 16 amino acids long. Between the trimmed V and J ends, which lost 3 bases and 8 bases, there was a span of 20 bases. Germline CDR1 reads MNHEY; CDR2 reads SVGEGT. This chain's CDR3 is CASSYRPLLARDEQFF. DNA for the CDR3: TGTGCCAGCAGTTATCGTCCCCTTCTAGCGCGTGATGAGCAGTTCTTC.

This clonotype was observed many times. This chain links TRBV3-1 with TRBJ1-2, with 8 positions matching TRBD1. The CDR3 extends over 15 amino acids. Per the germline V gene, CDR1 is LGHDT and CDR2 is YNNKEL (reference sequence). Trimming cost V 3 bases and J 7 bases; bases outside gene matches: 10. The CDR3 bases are TGTGCCAGCAGCCAGGCCGCAGGGGGCATCTCTGGCTACACCTTC. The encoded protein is CASSQAAGGISGYTF.

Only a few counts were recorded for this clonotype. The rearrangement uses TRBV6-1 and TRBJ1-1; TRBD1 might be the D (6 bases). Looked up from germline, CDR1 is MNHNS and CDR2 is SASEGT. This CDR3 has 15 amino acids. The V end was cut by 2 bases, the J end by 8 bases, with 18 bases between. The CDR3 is CASSERGGRGQEAFF. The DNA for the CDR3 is TGTGCCAGCAGTGAAAGGGGAGGCAGGGGACAAGAAGCTTTCTTT.

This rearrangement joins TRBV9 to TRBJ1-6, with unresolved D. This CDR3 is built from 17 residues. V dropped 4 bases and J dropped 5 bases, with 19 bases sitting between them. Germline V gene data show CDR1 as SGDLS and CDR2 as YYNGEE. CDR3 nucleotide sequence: TGTGCCAGCAGCCCGAGACCCGGTGGACGGGATAATTCACCCCTCCACTTT. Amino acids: CASSPRPGGRDNSPLHF.

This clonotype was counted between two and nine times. Written as DNA, the CDR3 is TGTGCCAGCAGCCACCGTAGGACTGTTTACAATGAGCAGTTCTTC. Residues: CASSHRRTVYNEQFF. The genes are TRBV3-1 and TRBJ2-1, with D possibly matching TRBD2 (5 bases). The CDR3 is made up of 15 amino acids. CDR1 and CDR2 (germline): LGHDT, YNNKEL (reference sequence). Trimming pared 3 bases from V and 4 bases from J, leaving 13 bases between.

The CDR3 DNA reads TGCAGTGCTAGAGTGATGGGGGTCCGGAGCTCCTATAATTCACCCCTCCACTTT. It specifies CSARVMGVRSSYNSPLHF. V usage is TRBV20-1 and J usage is TRBJ1-6, with D possibly being TRBD1 (5 bases). CDR3 length equals 18 residues. Deletions cut 1 base from V and 0 bases from J, with 16 bases between. Germline CDR1 reads DFQATT; CDR2 reads SNEGSKA (reference sequence).

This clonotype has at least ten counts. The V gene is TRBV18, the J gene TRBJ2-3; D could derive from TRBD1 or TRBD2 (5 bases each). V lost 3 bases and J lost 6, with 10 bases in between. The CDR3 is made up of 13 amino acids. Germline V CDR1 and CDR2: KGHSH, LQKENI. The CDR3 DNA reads TGTGCCAGCTCACCGCCAGGGAGCGATACGCAGTATTTT. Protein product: CASSPPGSDTQYF. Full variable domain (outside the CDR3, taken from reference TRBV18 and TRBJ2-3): NAGVMQNPRHLVRRRGQEARLRCSPMKGHSHVYWYRQLPEEGLKFMVYLQKENIIDESGMPKERFSAEFPKEGPSILRIQQVVRGDSAAYFCASSPPGSDTQYFGPGTRLTVL.

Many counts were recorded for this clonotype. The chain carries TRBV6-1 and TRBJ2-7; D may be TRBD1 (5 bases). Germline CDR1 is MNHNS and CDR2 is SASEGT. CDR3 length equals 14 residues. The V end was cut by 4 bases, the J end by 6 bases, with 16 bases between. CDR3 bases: TGTGCCAGCAGTGGATTAGGGGCACTCGGCGAGCAGTACTTC. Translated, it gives CASSGLGALGEQYF.

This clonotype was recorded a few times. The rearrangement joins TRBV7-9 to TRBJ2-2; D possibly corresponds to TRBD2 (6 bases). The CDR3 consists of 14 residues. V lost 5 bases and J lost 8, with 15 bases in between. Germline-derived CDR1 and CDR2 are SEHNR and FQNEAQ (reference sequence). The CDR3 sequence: CASSRAAGGGELFF. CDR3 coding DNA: TGTGCCAGCAGCCGGGCCGCCGGGGGAGGGGAGCTGTTTTTT.

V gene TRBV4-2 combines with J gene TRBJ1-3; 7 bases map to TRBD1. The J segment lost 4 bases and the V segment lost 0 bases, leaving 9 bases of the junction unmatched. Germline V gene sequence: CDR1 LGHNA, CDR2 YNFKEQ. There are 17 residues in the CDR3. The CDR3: CASSQDPADRAGNTIYF. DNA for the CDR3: TGTGCCAGCAGCCAAGACCCGGCTGACAGGGCAGGAAACACCATATATTTT.

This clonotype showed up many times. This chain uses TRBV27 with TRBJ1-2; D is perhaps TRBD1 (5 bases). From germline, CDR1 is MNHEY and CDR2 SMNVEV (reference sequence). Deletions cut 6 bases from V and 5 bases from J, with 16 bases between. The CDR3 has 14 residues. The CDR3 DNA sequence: TGTGCCAGCAGGCGGGACTCGAGCCGATATGGCTACACCTTC. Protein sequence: CASRRDSSRYGYTF.

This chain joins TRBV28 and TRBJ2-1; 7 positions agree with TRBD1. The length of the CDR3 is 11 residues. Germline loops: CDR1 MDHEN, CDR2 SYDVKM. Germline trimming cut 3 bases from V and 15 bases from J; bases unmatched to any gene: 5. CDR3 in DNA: TGTGCCAGCAGTTTGACAGGGCCAGGGTTCTTC. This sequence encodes CASSLTGPGFF. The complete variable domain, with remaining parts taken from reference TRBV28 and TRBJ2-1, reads DVKVTQSSRYLVKRTGEKVFLECVQDMDHENMFWYRQDPGLGLRLIYFSYDVKMKEKGDIPEGYSVSREKKERFSLILESASTNQTSMYLCASSLTGPGFFGPGTRLTVL.

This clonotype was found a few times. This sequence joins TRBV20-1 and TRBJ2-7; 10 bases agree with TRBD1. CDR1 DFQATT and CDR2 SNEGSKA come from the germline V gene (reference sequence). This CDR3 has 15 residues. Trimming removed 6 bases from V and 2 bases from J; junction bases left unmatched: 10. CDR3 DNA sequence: TGCAGTGCCGCGAACCTGGACAGGGGGACCTACGAGCAGTACTTC. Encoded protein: CSAANLDRGTYEQYF.

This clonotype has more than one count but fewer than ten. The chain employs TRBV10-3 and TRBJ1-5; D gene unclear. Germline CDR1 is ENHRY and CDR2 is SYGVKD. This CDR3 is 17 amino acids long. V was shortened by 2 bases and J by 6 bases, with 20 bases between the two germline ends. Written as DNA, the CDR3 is TGTGCCATCAGTGAGCACTTAACACAGCGACGAGGTCAGCCCCAGCATTTT. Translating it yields CAISEHLTQRRGQPQHF.

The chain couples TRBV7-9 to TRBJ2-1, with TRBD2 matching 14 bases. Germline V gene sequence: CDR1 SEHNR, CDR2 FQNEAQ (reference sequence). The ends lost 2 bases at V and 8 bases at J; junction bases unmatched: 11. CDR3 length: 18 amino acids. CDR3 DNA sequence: TGTGCCAGCAGCTTATACCCCGGGACTAGCGGGAGAGGGCATGAGCAGTTCTTC. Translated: CASSLYPGTSGRGHEQFF. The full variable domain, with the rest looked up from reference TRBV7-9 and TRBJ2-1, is DTGVSQNPRHKITKRGQNVTFRCDPISEHNRLYWYRQTLGQGPEFLTYFQNEAQLEKSRLLSDRFSAERPKGSFSTLEIQRTEQGDSAMYLCASSLYPGTSGRGHEQFFGPGTRLTVL.

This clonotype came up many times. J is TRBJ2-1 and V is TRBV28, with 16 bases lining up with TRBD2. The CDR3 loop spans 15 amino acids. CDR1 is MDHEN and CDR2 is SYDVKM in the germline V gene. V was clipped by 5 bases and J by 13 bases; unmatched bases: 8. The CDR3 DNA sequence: TGTGCCAGCAGTCCCGGGACTAGCGGGAGGGCCCGTCAGTTCTTC. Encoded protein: CASSPGTSGRARQFF.

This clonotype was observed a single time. This CDR3 reads CATSEGAGEQYF. The DNA for the CDR3 is TGCGCCACCTCGGAGGGGGCAGGGGAGCAGTACTTC. The chain links TRBV10-2 to TRBJ2-7, with D perhaps matching TRBD1 (7 bases). Trimming left V 10 bases short and J 7 bases short, with 17 bases between. The CDR3 is 12 amino acids. Germline V gene sequence: CDR1 WSHSY, CDR2 SAAADI.

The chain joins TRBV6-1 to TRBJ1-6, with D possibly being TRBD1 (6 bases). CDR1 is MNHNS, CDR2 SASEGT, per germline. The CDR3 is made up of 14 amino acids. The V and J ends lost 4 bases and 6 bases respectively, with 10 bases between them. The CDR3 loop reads CASSAGGSNSPLHF. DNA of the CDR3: TGTGCCAGCAGTGCCGGGGGCAGTAATTCACCCCTCCACTTT.

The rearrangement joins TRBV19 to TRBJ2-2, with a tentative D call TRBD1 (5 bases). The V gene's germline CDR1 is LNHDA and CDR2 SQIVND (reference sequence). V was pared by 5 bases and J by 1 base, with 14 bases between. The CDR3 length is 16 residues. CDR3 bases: TGTGCCAGTAGTCCTCACAGGAATTTGAACACCGGGGAGCTGTTTTTT. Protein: CASSPHRNLNTGELFF.

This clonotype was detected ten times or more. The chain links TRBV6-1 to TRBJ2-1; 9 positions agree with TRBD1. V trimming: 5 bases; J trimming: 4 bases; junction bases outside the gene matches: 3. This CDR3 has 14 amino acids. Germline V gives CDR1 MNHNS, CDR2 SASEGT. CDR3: CASSWDRVYNEQFF. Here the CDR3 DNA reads TGTGCCAGCAGTTGGGACAGGGTTTACAATGAGCAGTTCTTC.

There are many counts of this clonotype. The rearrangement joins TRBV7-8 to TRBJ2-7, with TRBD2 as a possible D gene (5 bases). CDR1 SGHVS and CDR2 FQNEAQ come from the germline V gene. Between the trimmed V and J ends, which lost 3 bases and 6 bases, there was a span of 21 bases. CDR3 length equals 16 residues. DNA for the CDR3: TGTGCCAGCAGCTTTCCCCAGGAAGGAGGTCGGTTCGAGCAGTACTTC. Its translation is CASSFPQEGGRFEQYF.

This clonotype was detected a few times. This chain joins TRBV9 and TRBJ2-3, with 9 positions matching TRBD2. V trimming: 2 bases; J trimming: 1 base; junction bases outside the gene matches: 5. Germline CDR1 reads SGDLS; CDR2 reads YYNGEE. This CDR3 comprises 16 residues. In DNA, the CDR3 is TGTGCCAGCAGCGTTAGCGGGAGATGGGGCACAGATACGCAGTATTTT. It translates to CASSVSGRWGTDTQYF.

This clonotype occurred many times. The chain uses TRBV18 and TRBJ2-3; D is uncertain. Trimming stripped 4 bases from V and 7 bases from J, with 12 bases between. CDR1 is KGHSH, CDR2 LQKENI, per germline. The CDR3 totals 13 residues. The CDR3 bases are TGTGCCAGCTCACGGCCTAACGGGTATACGCAGTATTTT. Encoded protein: CASSRPNGYTQYF.

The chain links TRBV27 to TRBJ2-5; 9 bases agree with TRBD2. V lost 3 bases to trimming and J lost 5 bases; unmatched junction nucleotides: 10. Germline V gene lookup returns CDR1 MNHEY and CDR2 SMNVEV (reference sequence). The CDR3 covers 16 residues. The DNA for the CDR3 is TGTGCCAGCAGTTTTCTCTTCGCGGGGGGGCCGGAGACCCAGTACTTC. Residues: CASSFLFAGGPETQYF.

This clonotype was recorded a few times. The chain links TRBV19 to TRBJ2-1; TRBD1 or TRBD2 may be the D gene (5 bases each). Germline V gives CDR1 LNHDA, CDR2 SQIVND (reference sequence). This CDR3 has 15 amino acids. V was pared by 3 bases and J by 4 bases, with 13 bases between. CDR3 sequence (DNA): TGTGCCAGTAGTATTTATGGGGGTCGGTACAATGAGCAGTTCTTC. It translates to CASSIYGGRYNEQFF.